One and the same sample provided the 8 T cell receptor beta chains below, sequenced in a study of blood T cells in healthy people across ages. A second PCR, run for about 7 to 11 cycles, used a sample-barcoded 5' primer plus a J-beta primer mix. Via MiXCR, TCRdb re-called the 5' RACE reads, giving one row per CDR3 protein. In the table there are around 1.5 million distinct CDR3 sequences, 34% of which are singletons. The sequencing input was blood. The origin of the receptors is a woman younger than 45 in good health.

The gene calls are TRBV27 and TRBJ2-5; 8 bases are shared with TRBD2. Germline CDR1 and CDR2: MNHEY and SMNVEV (reference sequence). V dropped 3 bases and J dropped 11; count of bases not matched to a gene: 17. The CDR3 is 16 amino acids. CDR3 residues: CASSFIKASGRGEQYF. CDR3 sequence (DNA): TGTGCCAGCAGTTTTATCAAAGCTAGCGGGCGGGGAGAGCAGTACTTC.

As to this clonotype: This is likely a read error, given that the CDR3 carries no conserved phenylalanine or tryptophan at its end. This sequence joins TRBV6-2 or TRBV6-3 and TRBJ2-7, with TRBD2 matching over 8 bases. CDR1 and CDR2 from the germline V gene are MNHEY and SVGEGT. CDR3 length: 15 amino acids. The V and J ends lost 5 bases and 2 bases, in that order; junction bases with no gene match: 8. CDR3 bases: TGTGCCAGCAGTCCGATAGCGGGAACAGCCTACGAGCAGTACCTC. Amino acids: CASSPIAGTAYEQYL.

The gene calls are TRBV15 and TRBJ1-1; the D is unclear. CDR1 is LNHNV and CDR2 is YYDKDF in the germline V gene (reference sequence). The V end was cut by 0 bases, the J end by 8 bases, with 10 bases between. The CDR3 consists of 13 residues. CDR3 coding DNA: TGTGCCACCAGCAGAGATCAGGACGAGGAAGCTTTCTTT. Translated, it gives CATSRDQDEEAFF.

This clonotype was seen only a few times. The rearrangement uses TRBV20-1 and TRBJ1-2; the D is unclear. V gave up 6 bases and J gave up 9 bases, with 14 bases separating them. Germline V gene data show CDR1 as DFQATT and CDR2 as SNEGSKA (reference sequence). This CDR3 spans 11 amino acids. The CDR3 protein is CSAKVRESYTF. The CDR3 DNA reads as TGCAGTGCCAAAGTCCGCGAGAGCTACACCTTC.

This chain links TRBV5-1 with TRBJ2-7; tentatively, D is TRBD2 (5 bases). Germline V lookup: CDR1 SGHRS, CDR2 YFSETQ. This CDR3 region has 15 residues. Trimming pared 0 bases from V and 0 bases from J, leaving 10 bases between. The CDR3 bases are TGCGCCAGCAGCTTGGACGGGATTAGCTCCTACGAGCAGTACTTC. This translates into CASSLDGISSYEQYF. Supplemented by reference TRBV5-1 and TRBJ2-7, the full variable domain reads KAGVTQTPRYLIKTRGQQVTLSCSPISGHRSVSWYQQTPGQGLQFLFEYFSETQRNKGNFPGRFSGRQFSNSRSEMNVSTLELGDSALYLCASSLDGISSYEQYFGPGTRLTVT.

This clonotype came up a few times. CDR3 residues: CASSPDDYGYTF. CDR3 coding DNA: TGTGCCAGCAGCCCTGATGACTATGGCTACACCTTC. The chain uses TRBV9 and TRBJ1-2; no definite D call. CDR3 length: 12 residues. Germline-derived CDR1 and CDR2 are SGDLS and YYNGEE. V lost 4 bases, J lost 3 bases, and 7 bases lay in between. Drawing the rest from reference TRBV9 and TRBJ1-2, the complete variable domain is DSGVTQTPKHLITATGQRVTLRCSPRSGDLSVYWYQQSLDQGLQFLIQYYNGEERAKGNILERFSAQQFPDLHSELNLSSLELGDSALYFCASSPDDYGYTFGSGTRLTVV.

This clonotype has a handful of counts. J is TRBJ2-2 and V is TRBV25-1; D may correspond to TRBD1 or TRBD2 (5 bases each). CDR1 is MGHDK and CDR2 is SYGVNS in the germline V gene. The V and J ends lost 8 bases and 6 bases respectively, with 16 bases between them. This CDR3 comprises 14 residues. CDR3 amino acids: CASLGTTESGELFF. In DNA form, the CDR3 reads TGTGCCAGCCTAGGGACCACCGAGTCCGGGGAGCTGTTTTTT.

This clonotype was detected a few times. The gene calls are TRBV28 and TRBJ2-7, with no clear D. V was trimmed by 7 bases and J by 4 bases, leaving 11 bases between them. The CDR3 loop spans 12 amino acids. Germline-derived CDR1 and CDR2 are MDHEN and SYDVKM. Here the CDR3 DNA reads TGTGCCAGCACCAGGTTTCCTTACGAGCAGTACTTC. This sequence encodes CASTRFPYEQYF.